This TCR beta chain stems from a study of T cell clonality in common variable immunodeficiency. Germline V gives CDR1 SEHNR, CDR2 FQNEAQ (reference sequence). CDR3 size: 15 residues. Trimming cost V 1 base and J 0 bases, with 9 bases left between them. The table lists this clone with a few counts. Coverage ceases 3 residues before the CDR3 finishes, and the germline J gene fills in the end. The data were produced by immunoSEQ multiplex PCR, yet TCRdb's version contains in-frame clones alone and is incomplete. This sample carries roughly 50,000 clones, none of them present only once. The chain recombines TRBV7-9 with TRBJ1-1; no clear D. Sequences were obtained from peripheral blood mononuclear cells. The receptor comes from a person aged 18-70 years in good health. The CDR3 bases that were read are TGTGCCAGCAGCTTAGGTCACAGTGTGAACACTGAA. Its translation: CASSLGHSVNTE. The entire CDR3 protein reads CASSLGHSVNTEAFF. The whole variable domain, remainder taken from reference TRBV7-9 and TRBJ1-1, is DTGVSQNPRHKITKRGQNVTFRCDPISEHNRLYWYRQTLGQGPEFLTYFQNEAQLEKSRLLSDRFSAERPKGSFSTLEIQRTEQGDSAMYLCASSLGHSVNTEAFFGQGTRLTVV.